A selection of T cell receptor beta chains follows, all from one sample in a study of T-cell memory formation after mild COVID-19. TCRdb processed the 5' RACE reads anew with MiXCR; each CDR3 protein has one entry. This sample has about 440,000 distinct CDR3 sequences; 20% occur once, and the top ten carry roughly 8.4%. What was sequenced was PBMCs or a T cell subset sorted from them (not recorded which). These receptors were taken from an adult woman who had mild COVID-19 (a few samples of this study predate the infection). Cell type and time point are not known. CDR3s include the opening cysteine and the closing phenylalanine or tryptophan. A D gene is named only where the DNA matches it firmly. A clone size is listed for some rows: how often the clone was seen (once, few, many), or a class if it is expanded.

v_call,j_call,clone_size,d_call,cdr3_aa,cdr3_nt
TRBV20-1,TRBJ2-7,few,.,CAGGSSYEQYF,TGTGCCGGAGGGTCCTCCTACGAGCAGTACTTC
TRBV6-2/TRBV6-3,TRBJ2-7,few,.,CASSYPSEQYF,TGTGCCAGCAGTTACCCCAGCGAGCAGTACTTC
TRBV6-6,TRBJ2-2,few,.,CASSQPYTGELFF,TGTGCCAGCAGTCAACCATACACCGGGGAGCTGTTTTTT
TRBV5-1,TRBJ2-4,.,.,CASSLEQENIQYF,TGCGCCAGCAGCTTGGAGCAGGAAAACATTCAGTACTTC
TRBV12-3/TRBV12-4,TRBJ1-1,.,TRBD1,CASSSRDRGLVTEAFF,TGTGCCAGCAGTTCCCGGGACAGGGGGCTTGTCACTGAAGCTTTCTTT
TRBV10-3,TRBJ1-1,.,TRBD1,CAISDSGQANTEAFF,TGTGCCATCAGTGACTCCGGACAGGCGAACACTGAAGCTTTCTTT
TRBV15,TRBJ1-4,.,.,CATSREIGHRVSWLF,TGTGCCACCAGCAGAGAGATTGGTCACCGGGTTTCTTGGCTTTTT
TRBV7-9,TRBJ2-7,many,.,CASGGGYEQYF,TGTGCCAGTGGTGGGGGCTACGAGCAGTACTTC
TRBV6-2/TRBV6-3,TRBJ2-1,few,TRBD2,CASSYSDLAGSNEQFF,TGTGCCAGCAGTTACTCGGACCTAGCGGGTAGCAATGAGCAGTTCTTC
TRBV6-2/TRBV6-3,TRBJ2-1,few,TRBD2,CASSIEAGEINEQFF,TGTGCCAGCAGTATCGAAGCGGGAGAAATCAATGAGCAGTTCTTC
TRBV15,TRBJ2-5,.,.,CATSRDQGPSETQYF,TGTGCCACCAGCAGAGATCAAGGGCCTTCTGAGACCCAGTACTTC
TRBV4-1,TRBJ1-5,.,.,CASSQVVQPQHF,TGCGCCAGCAGCCAAGTGGTTCAGCCCCAGCATTTT
TRBV7-2,TRBJ2-7,many,TRBD2,CASTRYGGSFGEQYF,TGTGCCAGCACTCGGTATGGCGGGAGCTTCGGCGAGCAGTACTTC
TRBV13,TRBJ2-6,few,.,CASSLGRGAYGANVLTF,TGTGCCAGCAGCTTAGGGAGGGGCGCTTATGGGGCCAACGTCCTGACTTTC
TRBV7-6,TRBJ1-1,few,.,CASSLGLSGGTEAFF,TGTGCCAGCAGCTTAGGACTTAGCGGTGGCACTGAAGCTTTCTTT
TRBV7-8,TRBJ2-3,few,TRBD1,CASSFGRGLYF,TGTGCCAGCAGCTTCGGCAGGGGGCTGTATTTT
TRBV30,TRBJ2-7,.,TRBD2,CAWSASGTSGYEQYF,TGTGCCTGGAGTGCCTCCGGGACTAGCGGCTACGAGCAGTACTTC
TRBV7-8,TRBJ2-5,few,.,CASSLMGRRETQYF,TGTGCCAGCAGCTTAATGGGTAGAAGGGAGACCCAGTACTTC
TRBV24-1,TRBJ2-5,few,.,CATSPRAGRFQETQYF,TGTGCCACCAGTCCAAGGGCCGGACGTTTTCAAGAGACCCAGTACTTC
TRBV7-9,TRBJ2-5,.,TRBD1,CASTIYRDSRGETQYF,TGTGCCAGCACCATCTACCGGGACAGCCGGGGAGAGACCCAGTACTTC